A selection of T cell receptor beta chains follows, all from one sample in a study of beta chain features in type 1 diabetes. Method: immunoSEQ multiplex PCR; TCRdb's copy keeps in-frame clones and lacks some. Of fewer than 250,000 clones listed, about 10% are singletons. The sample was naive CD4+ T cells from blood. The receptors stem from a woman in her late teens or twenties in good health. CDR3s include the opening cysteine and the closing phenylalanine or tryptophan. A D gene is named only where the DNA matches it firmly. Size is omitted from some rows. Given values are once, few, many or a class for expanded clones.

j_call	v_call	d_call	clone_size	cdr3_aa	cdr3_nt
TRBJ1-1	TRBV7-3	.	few	CASSPGGETEAFF	TGTGCCAGCAGCCCTGGGGGGGAGACTGAAGCTTTCTTT
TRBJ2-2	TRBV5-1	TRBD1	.	CASTPKDRFTGELFF	TGCGCCAGCACCCCAAAGGACAGGTTCACCGGGGAGCTGTTTTTT
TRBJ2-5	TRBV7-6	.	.	CASSPVGGVPQETQYF	TGTGCCAGCAGCCCCGTCGGGGGTGTGCCGCAAGAGACCCAGTACTTC
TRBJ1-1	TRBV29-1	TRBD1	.	CSVEGGTGGDWTEAFF	TGCAGCGTTGAGGGGGGGACAGGGGGAGATTGGACTGAAGCTTTCTTT
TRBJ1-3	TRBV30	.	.	CAWSVLRQGSGNTIYF	TGTGCCTGGAGTGTATTAAGGCAGGGGTCAGGAAACACCATATATTTT
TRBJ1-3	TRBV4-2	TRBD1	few	CASSRDRGETGNTIYF	TGTGCCAGCAGCCGAGACAGGGGAGAGACTGGAAACACCATATATTTT
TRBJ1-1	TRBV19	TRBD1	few	CASSITGQGGEAFF	TGTGCCAGTAGCATCACCGGACAGGGGGGTGAAGCTTTCTTT
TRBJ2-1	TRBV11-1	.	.	CASSLALGSYNEQFF	TGTGCCAGCAGCTTAGCGCTCGGCTCCTACAATGAGCAGTTCTTC
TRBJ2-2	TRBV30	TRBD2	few	CAWSVRFSGRDNTGELFF	TGTGCCTGGAGTGTAAGGTTTAGCGGGAGGGATAACACCGGGGAGCTGTTTTTT
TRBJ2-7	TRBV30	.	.	CAWSQLAFFSYEQYF	TGTGCCTGGAGCCAACTAGCATTCTTTTCATACGAGCAGTACTTC
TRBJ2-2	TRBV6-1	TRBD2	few	CASSEALLGGANTGELFF	TGTGCCAGCAGTGAAGCGCTTCTGGGAGGGGCGAACACCGGGGAGCTGTTTTTT
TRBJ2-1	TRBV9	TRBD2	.	CASSVLGLAGAASSYNEQFF	TGTGCCAGCAGCGTACTAGGACTAGCGGGGGCCGCTAGCTCCTACAATGAGCAGTTCTTC
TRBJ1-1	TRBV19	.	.	CASSYRSAMNTEAFF	TGTGCCAGTAGTTACAGGTCCGCCATGAACACTGAAGCTTTCTTT
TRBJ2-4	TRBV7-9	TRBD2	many	CASSEIRGDKNIQYF	TGTGCCAGCAGCGAGATCCGGGGGGACAAAAACATTCAGTACTTC
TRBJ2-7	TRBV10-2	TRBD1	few	CASGTGHYEQYF	TGCGCCAGCGGGACAGGGCACTATGAGCAGTACTTC
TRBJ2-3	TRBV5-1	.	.	CASKGDLNRADTQYF	TGCGCCAGCAAAGGAGACCTCAACCGCGCAGATACGCAGTATTTT
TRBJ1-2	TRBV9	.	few	CASSVGPSDGYTF	TGTGCCAGCAGCGTGGGGCCCTCGGATGGCTACACCTTC
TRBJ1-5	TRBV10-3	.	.	CAIRGEGGQPQHF	TGTGCCATCAGAGGAGAGGGAGGGCAGCCCCAGCATTTT
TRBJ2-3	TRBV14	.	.	CASSNNRDITDTQYF	TGTGCCAGCAGCAACAACCGGGACATCACAGATACGCAGTATTTT
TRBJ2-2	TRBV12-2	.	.	CASRLAPGLAGVLANTGELFF	TGTGCAAGTCGCTTAGCGCCGGGACTAGCGGGAGTGCTGGCTAACACCGGGGAGCTGTTTTTT
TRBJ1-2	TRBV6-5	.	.	CASSYDGGWGYTF	TGTGCCAGCAGTTACGACGGAGGCTGGGGCTACACCTTC
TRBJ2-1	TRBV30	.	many	CAWSWRAGWGNEQFF	TGTGCCTGGAGTTGGAGAGCGGGTTGGGGGAATGAGCAGTTCTTC
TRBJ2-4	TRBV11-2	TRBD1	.	CASSLGAGGIQYF	TGTGCCAGCAGCTTAGGGGCAGGGGGCATTCAGTACTTC
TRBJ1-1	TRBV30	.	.	CAWSLMTQSTEAFF	TGTGCCTGGAGTTTGATGACACAATCCACTGAAGCTTTCTTT
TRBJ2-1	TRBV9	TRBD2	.	CASSVGGRANEQFF	TGTGCCAGCAGCGTGGGCGGGAGGGCCAATGAGCAGTTCTTC
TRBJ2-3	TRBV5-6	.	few	CASSLTGPDTQYF	TGTGCCAGCAGCTTGACAGGCCCAGATACGCAGTATTTT
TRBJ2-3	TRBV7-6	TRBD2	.	CASSLLAGALSTDTQYF	TGTGCCAGCAGCCTACTAGCGGGAGCCCTATCCACAGATACGCAGTATTTT
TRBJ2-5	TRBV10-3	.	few	CAIRNGQLLQETQYF	TGTGCCATCAGGAACGGACAGCTCCTTCAAGAGACCCAGTACTTC
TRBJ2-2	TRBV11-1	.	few	CASSLARGTGELFF	TGTGCCAGCAGCTTAGCTCGGGGTACCGGGGAGCTGTTTTTT